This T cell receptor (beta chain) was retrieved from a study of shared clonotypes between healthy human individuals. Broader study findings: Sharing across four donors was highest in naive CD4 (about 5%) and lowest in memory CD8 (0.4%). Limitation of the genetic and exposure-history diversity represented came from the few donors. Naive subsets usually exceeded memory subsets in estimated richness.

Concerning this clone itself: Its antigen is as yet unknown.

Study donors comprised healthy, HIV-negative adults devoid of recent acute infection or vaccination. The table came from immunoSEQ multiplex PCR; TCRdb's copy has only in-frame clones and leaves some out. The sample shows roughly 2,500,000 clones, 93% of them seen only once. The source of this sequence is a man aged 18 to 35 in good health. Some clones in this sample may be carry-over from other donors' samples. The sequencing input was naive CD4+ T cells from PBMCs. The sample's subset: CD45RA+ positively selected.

CDR3 DNA: TGTGCCAGCAGTTTATTTTCGGGTCTCGCCGGGGAGCTGTTTTTT. Translation gives CASSLFSGLAGELFF. The genes are TRBV27 and TRBJ2-2; no clear D gene. Germline CDR1 MNHEY, CDR2 SMNVEV (reference sequence). Trimming stripped 1 base from V and 6 bases from J, with 12 bases between. The CDR3 extends over 15 amino acids.